What follows are 17 T cell receptor beta chains derived from one specimen sequenced in a study of cytomegalovirus exposure and HLA in healthy donors. 13 Jbeta primers and 60 Vbeta primers were used for the PCR. Data came from immunoSEQ multiplex PCR; TCRdb stores just in-frame clones and leaves some out. The sample consists of over 150,000 clones, 70% to 90% of them appearing once. Input material: PBMCs. The source is a male donor in good health and CMV-seronegative.

This clone came up once. This sequence joins TRBV4-1 and TRBJ2-5, with 11 bases identical to TRBD2. This CDR3 contains 16 residues. J was trimmed by 4 bases and V by 3 bases; bases with no gene match: 7. Germline V gene data show CDR1 as MGHRA and CDR2 as YSYEKL. The CDR3 spells CASSHSGTSGRETQYF. The CDR3 coding sequence is TGCGCCAGCAGCCACTCCGGGACTAGCGGTAGAGAGACCCAGTACTTC.

V gene TRBV6-5 combines with J gene TRBJ1-3; D may be TRBD1 (5 bases). Per the germline V gene, CDR1 is MNHEY and CDR2 is SVGAGI. The CDR3 is 16 amino acids. V lost 3 bases to trimming and J lost 1 base, with 13 bases between them. The CDR3 sequence is CASSYNNRISGNTIYF. CDR3 sequence (DNA): TGTGCCAGCAGTTATAATAACAGGATTTCTGGAAACACCATATATTTT.

This clone came up a few times. The chain recombines TRBV6-6 with TRBJ1-5; 7 nucleotides align to TRBD1. Germline V gene lookup returns CDR1 MNHNY and CDR2 SVGAGI (reference sequence). CDR3 length: 15 amino acids. Trimming took 6 bases from V and 4 from J; bases not matched to a gene: 9. The CDR3 nucleotides are TGTGCCAGCAGCCGTACCGGGACAGAAAATCAGCCCCAGCATTTT. Translated, it gives CASSRTGTENQPQHF.

This clone occurred once. This sequence joins TRBV29-1 and TRBJ1-2; TRBD1 might be the D (6 bases). CDR1 and CDR2 (germline): SQVTM, ANQGSEA. The CDR3 is 11 amino acids. Between the trimmed V and J ends, which lost 3 bases and 8 bases, there was a span of 10 bases. CDR3 DNA: TGCAGCGTTGAGCTGGGGGCGGGCTACACCTTC. Residues: CSVELGAGYTF.

This chain connects TRBV7-8 to TRBJ1-5; possible D gene TRBD1, 5 bases. The V end lost 5 bases, the J end lost 6 bases, and 11 bases lay between the germline ends. CDR1 SGHVS and CDR2 FQNEAQ come from the germline V gene. The CDR3 sequence is 13 residues long. CDR3 residues: CASSPGGTQPQHF. The CDR3 nucleotides are TGTGCCAGCAGCCCGGGGGGGACTCAGCCCCAGCATTTT.

The rearrangement uses TRBV29-1 and TRBJ1-4; no reliable D call. Between the trimmed V and J ends, which lost 7 bases and 1 base, there was a span of 13 bases. The CDR3 consists of 14 residues. Germline CDR1 reads SQVTM; CDR2 reads ANQGSEA. The CDR3 here is CSDLMAGTNEKLFF. CDR3 DNA sequence: TGCAGCGACCTTATGGCGGGAACTAATGAAAAACTGTTTTTT.

This clone was counted a single time. This chain links TRBV10-3 with TRBJ2-2; weak D call: TRBD1 (5 bases). Germline-derived CDR1 and CDR2 are ENHRY and SYGVKD. Trimming removed 6 bases at V and 4 bases at J, with 6 bases between. This CDR3 spans 12 amino acids. The CDR3 loop is CAIRGATGELFF. The CDR3 bases are TGTGCCATCAGAGGGGCCACCGGGGAGCTGTTTTTT.

The chain uses TRBV28 and TRBJ2-7; 8 bases agree with TRBD2. The V gene end was trimmed by 7 bases and the J gene end by 1 base; junction bases not matched to a gene: 3. The CDR3 covers 13 residues. Germline assignment: CDR1 MDHEN and CDR2 SYDVKM. The CDR3 DNA reads TGTGCCAGCACCCGCGGGGGGTCCTACGAGCAGTACTTC. Its translation: CASTRGGSYEQYF.

The V gene is TRBV27, the J gene TRBJ2-7; D might be TRBD1 (5 bases). Germline assignment: CDR1 MNHEY and CDR2 SMNVEV (reference sequence). V lost 8 bases to trimming and J lost 3 bases, with 8 bases between them. The CDR3 is 11 residues long. The CDR3 DNA reads as TGTGCCAGCGGCAGGGTCTACGAGCAGTACTTC. It encodes CASGRVYEQYF.

The genes are TRBV7-2 and TRBJ2-2; a possible D gene is TRBD2 (6 bases). CDR1 is SGHTA and CDR2 is FQGNSA in the germline V gene. CDR3 length: 13 residues. V was clipped by 5 bases and J by 9 bases, with 13 bases between them. CDR3 region: CASSPGLSRELFF. CDR3 coding DNA: TGTGCCAGCAGCCCGGGACTTTCCAGGGAGCTGTTTTTT. Combining the CDR3 with reference TRBV7-2 and TRBJ2-2 gives the whole variable domain GAGVSQSPSNKVTEKGKDVELRCDPISGHTALYWYRQSLGQGLEFLIYFQGNSAPDKSGLPSDRFSAERTGGSVSTLTIQRTQQEDSAVYLCASSPGLSRELFFGEGSRLTVL.

The V call is TRBV7-3, the J call TRBJ2-1; 11 nucleotides align to TRBD2. J lost 4 bases, V lost 5 bases, and 10 bases had no gene match. CDR3 length: 17 residues. Germline V lookup: CDR1 SGHTA, CDR2 FQGTGA. In DNA, the CDR3 is TGTGCCAGCAGCCCAGGGGTAGCGGGAGGGAATTACAATGAGCAGTTCTTC. Its protein product is CASSPGVAGGNYNEQFF.

This chain connects TRBV10-3 to TRBJ2-2; 13 bases map to TRBD2. With V trimmed by 3 bases and J by 2 bases, 3 bases remained unmatched. The CDR3 contains 17 residues. The germline CDR1 and CDR2 sequences are ENHRY and SYGVKD. CDR3 sequence (DNA): TGTGCCATCAGTGACACTAGCGGGGGGGGTAACACCGGGGAGCTGTTTTTT. Encoded protein: CAISDTSGGGNTGELFF.

This clone was counted a single time. J is TRBJ2-5 and V is TRBV10-2; the match to TRBD2 covers 15 bases. Germline V gene data show CDR1 as WSHSY and CDR2 as SAAADI. The CDR3 has 17 amino acids. V was pared by 5 bases and J by 3 bases, with 7 bases of the junction left unmatched. The CDR3 DNA is TGCGCCAGCAGTCCTGGGACTAGCGGGAGGTCAAAAGAGACCCAGTACTTC. Translated, it gives CASSPGTSGRSKETQYF.

This chain joins TRBV4-2 and TRBJ2-7, with D possibly being TRBD1 (6 bases). The V end was cut by 1 base, the J end by 5 bases, with 12 bases between. The CDR3 runs 14 residues. Germline assignment: CDR1 LGHNA and CDR2 YNFKEQ. This chain's CDR3 is CASSQVRSGDEQYF. As DNA, the CDR3 is TGTGCCAGCAGCCAAGTTAGGTCAGGGGACGAGCAGTACTTC.

The chain employs TRBV5-1 and TRBJ1-2, with 7 bases that match TRBD1. CDR3 size: 16 residues. The V gene end was trimmed by 3 bases and the J gene end by 6 bases; junction bases not matched to a gene: 14. Looked up from germline, CDR1 is SGHRS and CDR2 is YFSETQ. The CDR3 sequence: CASSSMGQILGDGYTF. In nucleotides, the CDR3 is TGCGCCAGCAGCTCCATGGGACAGATCCTAGGGGATGGCTACACCTTC.

In this sample, this clone turned up a few times. The rearrangement uses TRBV29-1 and TRBJ1-1; TRBD1 matches 9 bases. From germline, CDR1 is SQVTM and CDR2 ANQGSEA. The CDR3 extends over 13 amino acids. J gave up 0 bases and V 7 bases, and 3 bases lay outside the gene matches. The chain's CDR3 is CSADRGMNTEAFF. The CDR3 nucleotides read TGCAGCGCCGACAGGGGGATGAACACTGAAGCTTTCTTT. Based on the CDR3 plus reference TRBV29-1 and TRBJ1-1, the full variable domain is SAVISQKPSRDICQRGTSLTIQCQVDSQVTMMFWYRQQPGQSLTLIATANQGSEATYESGFVIDKFPISRPNLTFSTLTVSNMSPEDSSIYLCSADRGMNTEAFFGQGTRLTVV.

The V and J genes are TRBV7-2 and TRBJ2-3; TRBD2 might be the D (5 bases). The germline V and J ends were trimmed by 5 bases and 0 bases, with 21 bases remaining between them. CDR3 length: 18 residues. Germline lookup yields CDR1 SGHTA and CDR2 FQGNSA. The CDR3 loop reads CASSPDYTLSGSTDTQYF. For the CDR3, the DNA is TGTGCCAGCAGCCCAGATTACACCCTTTCGGGAAGCACAGATACGCAGTATTTT.